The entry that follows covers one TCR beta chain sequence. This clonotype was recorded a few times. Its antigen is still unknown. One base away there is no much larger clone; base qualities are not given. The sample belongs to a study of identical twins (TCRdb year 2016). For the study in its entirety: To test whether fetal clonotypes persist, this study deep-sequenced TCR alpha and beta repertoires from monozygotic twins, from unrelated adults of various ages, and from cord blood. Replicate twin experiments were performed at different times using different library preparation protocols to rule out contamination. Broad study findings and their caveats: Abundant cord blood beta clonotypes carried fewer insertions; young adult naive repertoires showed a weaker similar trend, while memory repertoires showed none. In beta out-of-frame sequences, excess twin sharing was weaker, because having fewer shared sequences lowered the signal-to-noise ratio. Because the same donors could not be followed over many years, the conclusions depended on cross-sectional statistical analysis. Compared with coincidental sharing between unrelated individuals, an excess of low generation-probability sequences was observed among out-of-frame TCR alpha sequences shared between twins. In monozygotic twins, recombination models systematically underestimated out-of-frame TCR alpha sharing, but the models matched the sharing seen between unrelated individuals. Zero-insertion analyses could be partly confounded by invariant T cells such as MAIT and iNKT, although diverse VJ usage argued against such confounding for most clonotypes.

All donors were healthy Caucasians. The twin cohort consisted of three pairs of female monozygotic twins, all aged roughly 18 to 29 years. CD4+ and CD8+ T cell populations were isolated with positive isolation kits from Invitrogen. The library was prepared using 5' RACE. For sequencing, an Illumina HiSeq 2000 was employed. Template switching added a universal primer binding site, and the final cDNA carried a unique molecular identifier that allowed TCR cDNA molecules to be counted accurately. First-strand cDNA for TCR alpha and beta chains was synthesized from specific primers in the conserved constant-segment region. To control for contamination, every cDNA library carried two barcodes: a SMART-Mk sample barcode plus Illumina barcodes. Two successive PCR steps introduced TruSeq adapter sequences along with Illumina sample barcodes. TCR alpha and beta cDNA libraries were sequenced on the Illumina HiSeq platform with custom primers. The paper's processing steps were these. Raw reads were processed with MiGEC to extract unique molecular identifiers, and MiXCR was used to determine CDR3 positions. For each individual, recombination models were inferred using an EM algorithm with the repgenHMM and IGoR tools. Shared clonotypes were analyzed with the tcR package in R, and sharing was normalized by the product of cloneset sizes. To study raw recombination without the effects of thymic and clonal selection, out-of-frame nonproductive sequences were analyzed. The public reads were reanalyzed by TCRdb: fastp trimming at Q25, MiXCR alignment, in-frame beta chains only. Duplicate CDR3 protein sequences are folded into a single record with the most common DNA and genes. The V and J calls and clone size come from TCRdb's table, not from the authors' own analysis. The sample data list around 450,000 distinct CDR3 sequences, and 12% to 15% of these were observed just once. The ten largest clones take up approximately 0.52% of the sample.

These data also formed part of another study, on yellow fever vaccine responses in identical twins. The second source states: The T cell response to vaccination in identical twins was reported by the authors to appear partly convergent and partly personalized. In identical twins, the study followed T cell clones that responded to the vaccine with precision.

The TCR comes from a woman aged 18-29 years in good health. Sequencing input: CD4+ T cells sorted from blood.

The sequenced DNA is TGTGCCAGCAGCCTACATGGATTGGGGGAGACCCAGTACTTC. Its protein reads: CASSLHGLGETQYF. The rearranged chain carries TRBV3-1 and TRBJ2-5; too little of a D gene remains to name it. From a lookup of the germline V gene (reference sequence), CDR1 and CDR2 are LGHDT and YNNKEL. Taken from cysteine to phenylalanine, the CDR3 has 14 residues. Left in the record is the CDR3 DNA by itself, 42 bases read in frame from the first base. Cut back by 4 bases and 5 bases, the V and J ends lie 14 bases apart.